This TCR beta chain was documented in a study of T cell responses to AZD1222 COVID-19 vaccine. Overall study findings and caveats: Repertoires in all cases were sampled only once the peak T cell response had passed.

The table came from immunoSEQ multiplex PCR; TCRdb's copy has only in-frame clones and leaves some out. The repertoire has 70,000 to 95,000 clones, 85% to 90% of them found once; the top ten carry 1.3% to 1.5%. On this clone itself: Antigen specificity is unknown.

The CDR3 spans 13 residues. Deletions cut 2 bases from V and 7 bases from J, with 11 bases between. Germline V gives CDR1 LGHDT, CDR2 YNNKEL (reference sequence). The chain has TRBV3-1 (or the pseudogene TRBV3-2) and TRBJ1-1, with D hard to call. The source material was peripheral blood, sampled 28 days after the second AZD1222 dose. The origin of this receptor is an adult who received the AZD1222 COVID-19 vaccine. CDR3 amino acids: CASSQSVKGEAFF. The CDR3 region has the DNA TGTGCCAGCAGCCAATCGGTGAAGGGTGAAGCTTTCTTT.